This T cell receptor beta chain is drawn from a study of early T cells in non-severe SARS-CoV-2 infection. Looking at the study overall: The sequenced material was bulk RNA from unsorted whole blood, and its chains were unpaired.

Trimming removed 2 bases at V and 0 bases at J, with 8 bases between. CDR1 is SGHTA, CDR2 FQGTGA, per germline. The CDR3 extends over 16 amino acids. A single record per CDR3 protein comes from TCRdb applying MiXCR to the 5' RACE reads. This table holds under 100,000 distinct CDR3 sequences, roughly 13% found once. This clonotype has a count of ten or more. The sample consisted of whole blood. The chain has TRBV7-3 and TRBJ2-6; D perhaps matches TRBD2 (5 bases). The sequence came from an adult who was a healthcare worker with PCR-confirmed SARS-CoV-2 infection or an uninfected control (not recorded which). Here the CDR3 DNA reads TGTGCCAGCAGCTTAGGACTGCTCTCTGGGGCCAACGTCCTGACTTTC. Protein sequence: CASSLGLLSGANVLTF. The full variable domain, completed using reference TRBV7-3 and TRBJ2-6, is GAGVSQTPSNKVTEKGKYVELRCDPISGHTALYWYRQSLGQGPEFLIYFQGTGAADDSGLPNDRFFAVRPEGSVSTLKIQRTERGDSAVYLCASSLGLLSGANVLTFGAGSRLTVL.